Here is one TCR beta chain with its context. The data derive from a study of blood T cell repertoires in COVID-19. Participants' reported clinical history set cohort assignment. The germline V gene encodes CDR1 MNHEY and CDR2 SVGEGT. J lost 5 bases, V lost 1 base, and 5 bases had no gene match. The CDR3 extends over 16 amino acids. Clones were sequenced by immunoSEQ multiplex PCR, and TCRdb holds only the in-frame ones, with some missing. The sample contains a few hundred thousand clones, approximately 89% of which appear only once. The chain is built from TRBV6-2 or TRBV6-3 and TRBJ1-5; 10 nucleotides align to TRBD1. This receptor was obtained from a man between 25 and 39 years old who had recovered from COVID-19. Specimen: PBMCs or T cells enriched from blood (not recorded which). CDR3: CASSYWGQGYYQPQHF. CDR3 sequence (DNA): TGTGCCAGCAGTTACTGGGGACAGGGGTATTATCAGCCCCAGCATTTT.